This entry lists 9 T cell receptor beta chains sequenced from one sample in a study of blood T cell repertoires in COVID-19. Method: immunoSEQ multiplex PCR; TCRdb's copy keeps in-frame clones and lacks some. The sample holds approximately 120,000 clones, about 77% seen once. The sequenced material came from peripheral blood. These receptors were taken from a human donor in a cohort sampled during active COVID-19.

V usage is TRBV3-1 (or the pseudogene TRBV3-2) and J usage is TRBJ1-3; possible D gene TRBD1, 6 bases. CDR3 length: 15 amino acids. Germline V gene data show CDR1 as LGHDT and CDR2 as YNNKEL (reference sequence). V lost 0 bases to trimming and J lost 4 bases, with 10 bases between them. CDR3 sequence: CASSQDRGSGNTIYF. The CDR3 nucleotides are TGTGCCAGCAGCCAAGATAGGGGGTCCGGAAACACCATATATTTT.

The chain employs TRBV4-1 and TRBJ2-5, with 7 bases that match TRBD1. This CDR3 spans 14 amino acids. Looked up from germline, CDR1 is MGHRA and CDR2 is YSYEKL. The V and J ends lost 3 bases and 4 bases, in that order; junction bases with no gene match: 5. The CDR3 reads CASSQPDRTETQYF. The CDR3 DNA sequence: TGCGCCAGCAGCCAGCCGGACAGGACAGAGACCCAGTACTTC.

This clone has more than one count but fewer than ten. The V call is TRBV29-1, the J call TRBJ1-2, with D tentatively TRBD1 (6 bases). Trimming removed 2 bases at V and 8 bases at J, with 15 bases between. The CDR3 contains 13 residues. Germline lookup yields CDR1 SQVTM and CDR2 ANQGSEA. The CDR3 DNA is TGCAGCGTTGAACGCGGGGGCAGCGGAGGCTACACCTTC. This encodes CSVERGGSGGYTF.

The chain combines TRBV7-3 with TRBJ1-1; D perhaps matches TRBD1 (6 bases). V was pared by 7 bases and J by 0 bases, with 9 bases between. Germline V gene lookup returns CDR1 SGHTA and CDR2 FQGTGA. The CDR3 length is 13 residues. The CDR3 is CASKRTVNTEAFF. The CDR3 bases are TGTGCCAGCAAAAGGACAGTGAACACTGAAGCTTTCTTT.

The V and J genes are TRBV9 and TRBJ2-7; 11 nucleotides line up with TRBD1. Germline CDR1 reads SGDLS; CDR2 reads YYNGEE. The length of the CDR3 is 15 residues. V lost 4 bases, J lost 2 bases, and 5 bases stayed unmatched. This CDR3 reads CASSPRTGGAYEQYF. The CDR3 DNA reads as TGTGCCAGCAGCCCCCGGACAGGGGGCGCCTACGAGCAGTACTTC. Full variable domain (remainder filled in from reference TRBV9 and TRBJ2-7): DSGVTQTPKHLITATGQRVTLRCSPRSGDLSVYWYQQSLDQGLQFLIQYYNGEERAKGNILERFSAQQFPDLHSELNLSSLELGDSALYFCASSPRTGGAYEQYFGPGTRLTVT.

V usage is TRBV19 and J usage is TRBJ2-7, with 11 bases lining up with TRBD1. This CDR3 is built from 17 residues. Unmatched junction bases numbered 18, after V lost 6 bases and J lost 8 bases. Germline V gene lookup returns CDR1 LNHDA and CDR2 SQIVND (reference sequence). The CDR3 spells CASRGTGGAAGERKQYF. CDR3 in DNA: TGTGCCAGTAGAGGGACAGGGGGAGCAGCGGGGGAGCGCAAGCAGTACTTC.

J is TRBJ1-2 and V is TRBV29-1; weak D call: TRBD1 (5 bases). In germline, CDR1 is SQVTM, CDR2 ANQGSEA. The CDR3 totals 12 residues. V dropped 7 bases and J dropped 3 bases, with 12 bases sitting between them. The CDR3 protein is CSAQGVDYGYTF. CDR3 sequence (DNA): TGCAGCGCACAAGGGGTTGACTATGGCTACACCTTC.

The rearrangement uses TRBV9 and TRBJ2-3, with 8 bases matching TRBD2. This CDR3 has 16 residues. CDR1 is SGDLS, CDR2 YYNGEE, per germline. J was trimmed by 6 bases and V by 3 bases; bases with no gene match: 12. CDR3 region: CASSAGTRGGRDTQYF. CDR3 coding DNA: TGTGCCAGCAGCGCCGGGACTAGAGGAGGACGGGATACGCAGTATTTT.

The chain employs TRBV19 and TRBJ1-5; maybe TRBD1 (6 bases). This CDR3 has 16 amino acids. The V and J ends lost 3 bases and 1 base respectively, with 13 bases between them. Germline V CDR1 and CDR2: LNHDA, SQIVND (reference sequence). CDR3 protein: CASSMEPGVSNQPQHF. In DNA form, the CDR3 reads TGTGCCAGTAGTATGGAGCCAGGGGTGAGCAATCAGCCCCAGCATTTT. Full variable domain (rest looked up from reference TRBV19 and TRBJ1-5): DGGITQSPKYLFRKEGQNVTLSCEQNLNHDAMYWYRQDPGQGLRLIYYSQIVNDFQKGDIAEGYSVSREKKESFPLTVTSAQKNPTAFYLCASSMEPGVSNQPQHFGDGTRLSIL.